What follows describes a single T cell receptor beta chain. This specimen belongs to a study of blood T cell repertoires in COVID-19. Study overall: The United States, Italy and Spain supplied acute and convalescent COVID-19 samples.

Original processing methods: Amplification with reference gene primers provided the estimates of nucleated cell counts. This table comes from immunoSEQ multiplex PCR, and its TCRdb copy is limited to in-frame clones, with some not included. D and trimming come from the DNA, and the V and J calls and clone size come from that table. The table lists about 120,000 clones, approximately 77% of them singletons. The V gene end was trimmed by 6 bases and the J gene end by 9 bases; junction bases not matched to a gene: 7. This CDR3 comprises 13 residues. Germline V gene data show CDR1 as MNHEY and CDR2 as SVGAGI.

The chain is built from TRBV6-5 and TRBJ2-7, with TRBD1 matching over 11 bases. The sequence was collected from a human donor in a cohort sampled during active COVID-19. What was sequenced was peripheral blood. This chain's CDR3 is CASSQDRGRRQYF. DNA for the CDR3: TGTGCCAGCAGCCAGGACAGGGGGCGCCGGCAGTACTTC.